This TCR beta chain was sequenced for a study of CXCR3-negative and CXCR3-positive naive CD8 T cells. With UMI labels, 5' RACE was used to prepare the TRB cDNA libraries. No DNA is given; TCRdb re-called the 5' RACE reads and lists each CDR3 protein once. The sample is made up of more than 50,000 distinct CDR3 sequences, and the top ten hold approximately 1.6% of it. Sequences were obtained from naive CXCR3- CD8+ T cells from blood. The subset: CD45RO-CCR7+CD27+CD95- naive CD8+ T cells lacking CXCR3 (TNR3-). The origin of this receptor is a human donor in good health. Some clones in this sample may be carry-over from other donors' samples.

The CDR3 sequence is CASSPSAKNIQYF. The genes are TRBV28 and TRBJ2-4. Germline V CDR1 and CDR2: MDHEN, SYDVKM. CDR3 length: 13 amino acids.